This record looks at one T cell receptor beta chain sequence and its context. Antigen: not known. The assay was immunoSEQ multiplex PCR, and TCRdb's table has in-frame clones only and misses some. Among 2,500,000 or so clones listed, 90% to 95% were seen once. The sample belongs to a study of shared clonotypes between healthy human individuals. Whole-study results and caveats: Large depth notwithstanding, sorted-subset sequencing proved incomplete by rarefaction. Memory subsets generally showed lower estimated richness than naive subsets.

Nashville, Tennessee was home to all donors, each a Caucasian adult. The length of the CDR3 is 14 residues. The V and J ends lost 3 bases and 3 bases respectively, with 8 bases between them. Germline values: CDR1 MGHDK, CDR2 SYGVNS. The sequencing input was naive CD4+ T cells from PBMCs. Subset of the sample: CD45RA+ positively selected. The sequence was collected from a man between 18 and 29 years old in good health. Some clones in this sample may be carry-over from other donors' samples. V usage is TRBV25-1 and J usage is TRBJ2-2; possibly TRBD1 for D (5 bases). The CDR3 region is CASSDDSYTGELFF. Here the CDR3 DNA reads TGTGCCAGCAGTGACGACAGCTACACCGGGGAGCTGTTTTTT.